The 23 T cell receptor beta chains listed next were all sequenced from one sample in a study of T cell clonality in common variable immunodeficiency. General observations from the study: Reportedly, TCR beta sequences from common variable immunodeficiency showed fewer deletions and N-nucleotide insertions.

These TCRs' antigens remain unknown. The protocol was immunoSEQ multiplex PCR, while the TCRdb copy is restricted to in-frame clones and leaves out a portion. The sample is made up of about 32,000 clones, none counted only once. The source material was peripheral blood mononuclear cells. Source of these receptors: a human donor with common variable immunodeficiency.

For this clone: Read data end 3 residues before the CDR3 end; the end is taken from the germline J gene. The sample holds other DNA sequences that translate to the same CDR3. The rearrangement links TRBV18 to TRBJ1-6; D may be TRBD1 (5 bases). Per the germline V gene, CDR1 is KGHSH and CDR2 is LQKENI. The V end lost 6 bases, the J end lost 8 bases, and 17 bases lay between the germline ends. The CDR3 sequence is 15 residues long. CDR3 amino acids: CASSPRSTGDSPLHF. The sequenced part of the CDR3 DNA is TGTGCCAGCTCGCCTCGTTCGACGGGGGATTCACCC.

To note about this clone: The read halts 3 residues ahead of the CDR3 end, with the missing end drawn from the germline J gene. The rearrangement uses TRBV2 and TRBJ1-1, with D uncertain. Trimming took 4 bases from V and 4 from J, leaving 22 bases between them. Germline V gene sequence: CDR1 SNHLY, CDR2 FYNNEI. The CDR3 is made up of 17 amino acids. This CDR3 reads CASSVVNLRGVGTEAFF. The CDR3 bases that were read are TGTGCCAGCAGTGTCGTCAACCTCCGGGGAGTGGGCACTGAA.

Partial CDR3 DNA: TGTGCCAGCAGCTTATCAGGGAACACTGAA. Translation gives CASSLSGNTE. The whole CDR3 reads CASSLSGNTEAFF. The V call is TRBV7-3, the J call TRBJ1-1; D not resolved. The CDR3 is cut off 3 residues early in the read; its end comes from the germline J gene. The V end lost 2 bases, the J end lost 1 base, and 5 bases lay between the germline ends. CDR3 size: 13 residues. The germline V gene encodes CDR1 SGHTA and CDR2 FQGTGA.

As concerns this clone: The missing CDR3 end, 3 residues past where the read stops, is filled in from the germline J gene. This chain connects TRBV2 to TRBJ2-2; the D gene is possibly TRBD1 (6 bases). The CDR3 has 16 residues. Trimming removed 1 base from V and 3 bases from J, with 12 bases in between. Germline V gives CDR1 SNHLY, CDR2 FYNNEI. The chain's CDR3 is CASSEVGARDTGELFF. CDR3 DNA (partial): TGTGCCAGCAGTGAAGTGGGGGCACGGGACACCGGGGAG.

The sample holds a few counts of this clone. The missing CDR3 end, 3 residues past where the read stops, is filled in from the germline J gene. J is TRBJ2-5 and V is TRBV18; TRBD2 agrees at 14 bases. Germline CDR1 is KGHSH and CDR2 is LQKENI. The V segment lost 3 bases and the J segment 5 bases; nucleotides outside the gene matches: 14. The CDR3 is 19 residues long. The covered CDR3 bases are TGTGCCAGCTCACCGAGGGGACTAGCGGGGGCCATAGGAGCGGAGACC. Translating it yields CASSPRGLAGAIGAET. The entire CDR3 reads CASSPRGLAGAIGAETQYF. Full variable domain (outside the CDR3, taken from reference TRBV18 and TRBJ2-5): NAGVMQNPRHLVRRRGQEARLRCSPMKGHSHVYWYRQLPEEGLKFMVYLQKENIIDESGMPKERFSAEFPKEGPSILRIQQVVRGDSAAYFCASSPRGLAGAIGAETQYFGPGTRLLVL.

This clone was found a few times. The read comes to an end 3 residues before the CDR3 does, leaving the germline J gene to fill in the end. This chain joins TRBV30 and TRBJ1-2; D possibly corresponds to TRBD1 (5 bases). CDR3 length: 14 amino acids. CDR1 and CDR2 (germline): GTSNPN, SVGIG (reference sequence). The ends were cut back, 3 bases at V and 0 bases at J, with 11 bases in the middle. CDR3 DNA (partial): TGTGCCTGGAGCCTACGAGGGGCTAACTATGGC. Its protein is CAWSLRGANYG. The CDR3, in full, reads CAWSLRGANYGYTF.

This clone was seen a handful of times. Coverage ceases 3 residues before the CDR3 finishes, and the germline J gene fills in the end. The chain joins TRBV7-2 to TRBJ1-6; 9 positions agree with TRBD1. Germline V CDR1 and CDR2: SGHTA, FQGNSA. The CDR3 totals 14 residues. CDR3 sequence: CATFGQGISRPLHF. CDR3 DNA (partial): TGTGCCACCTTTGGACAGGGGATAAGCCGGCCC.

Regarding this clone: The CDR3 end falls 3 residues outside the read, so it is completed with the germline J gene. V gene TRBV7-3 combines with J gene TRBJ2-3; 8 positions match TRBD1. The CDR3 is made up of 14 amino acids. In germline, CDR1 is SGHTA, CDR2 FQGTGA. With V trimmed by 3 bases and J by 4 bases, 3 bases remained unmatched. Partial CDR3 DNA: TGTGCCAGCAGCTTCAGGGGGCAGGCAGATACG. This gives the protein CASSFRGQADT. The CDR3 reads in full as CASSFRGQADTQYF.

This clone was found a few times. The read terminates 3 residues before the CDR3 end, so the remaining end is supplied by the germline J gene. The chain uses TRBV30 and TRBJ1-3; a possible D gene is TRBD1 (5 bases). Trimming left V 1 base short and J 2 bases short, with 12 bases between. CDR3 size: 15 residues. Germline assignment: CDR1 GTSNPN and CDR2 SVGIG (reference sequence). The CDR3 sequence is CAWSETGITGNTIYF. The CDR3 bases that were read are TGTGCCTGGAGTGAAACAGGAATTACTGGAAACACC.

This clone was observed a handful of times. The CDR3 extends 3 residues past the end of the read, so its final part is completed from the germline J gene. The chain joins TRBV7-2 to TRBJ2-5, with D uncertain. This CDR3 contains 13 residues. Germline V CDR1 and CDR2: SGHTA, FQGNSA. V was shortened by 4 bases and J by 5 bases, with 11 bases between the two germline ends. The CDR3 bases that were read are TGTGCCAGCAGCTCGCGGCGCGTGGAGACC. Protein: CASSSRRVET. The complete CDR3 reads CASSSRRVETQYF. The whole variable domain, remainder taken from reference TRBV7-2 and TRBJ2-5, is GAGVSQSPSNKVTEKGKDVELRCDPISGHTALYWYRQSLGQGLEFLIYFQGNSAPDKSGLPSDRFSAERTGGSVSTLTIQRTQQEDSAVYLCASSSRRVETQYFGPGTRLLVL.

This clone has ten or more counts. The CDR3 protein is CASRGTDTQYF. The CDR3 bases that were read are TGTGCCAGTAGGGGCACAGATACG. The chain is built from TRBV7-8 and TRBJ2-3; D is unresolved. The CDR3 end falls 3 residues outside the read, so it is completed with the germline J gene. The CDR3 covers 11 residues. CDR1 and CDR2 (germline): SGHVS, FQNEAQ. V was shortened by 9 bases and J by 1 base, with 5 bases between the two germline ends.

This clone was observed a handful of times. The CDR3 goes on 3 residues after the read ends, and that part is filled in from the germline J gene. The chain links TRBV19 to TRBJ1-6; no firm D call. CDR3 length: 16 amino acids. Germline assignment: CDR1 LNHDA and CDR2 SQIVND (reference sequence). Trimming took off 10 bases at V and 8 bases at J, with 24 bases between the two ends. CDR3 in amino acids: CATATAPEFVHSPLHF. CDR3 DNA (partial): TGTGCCACCGCTACAGCACCTGAGTTTGTACATTCACCC.

Notes on this clone: The read gets to within 3 residues of the CDR3 end, and the germline J gene fills in the rest. The chain links TRBV19 to TRBJ1-5, with D perhaps matching TRBD1 (5 bases). CDR1 LNHDA and CDR2 SQIVND come from the germline V gene (reference sequence). This CDR3 is built from 13 residues. Trimming pared 1 base from V and 6 bases from J, leaving 7 bases between. The CDR3 here is CASSIGGTQPQHF. CDR3 bases read: TGTGCCAGTAGTATAGGGGGCACTCAGCCC.

This clone was seen at least ten times. The sequenced fragment ends 3 residues before the CDR3 boundary, so the rest is inferred from the germline J gene. The gene calls are TRBV5-1 and TRBJ1-2; 7 bases match TRBD1. The germline V gene has CDR1 SGHRS and CDR2 YFSETQ. CDR3 length: 16 residues. CDR3 DNA, as far as it was read: TGCGCCAGCAGCCCAACCGAAGGCCGACAGGGAGAGGGC. It yields the protein CASSPTEGRQGEG. The full CDR3 sequence reads CASSPTEGRQGEGYTF.

This clone was recorded at least ten times. The read terminates 3 residues before the CDR3 end, so the remaining end is supplied by the germline J gene. The V and J genes are TRBV11-2 and TRBJ1-2; 7 nucleotides agree with TRBD1. The CDR3 is 13 residues long. CDR1 and CDR2 (germline): SGHAT, FQNNGV. The CDR3 bases that were read are TGTGCCAGCAGCTCAGGGGGAGTTTCGGCC. Its translation is CASSSGGVSA. The entire CDR3 reads CASSSGGVSAYTF.

The table lists this clone with a few counts. Read data end 3 residues before the CDR3 end; the end is taken from the germline J gene. This sequence joins TRBV20-1 and TRBJ2-1, with 7 bases aligning to TRBD1. Germline V gives CDR1 DFQATT, CDR2 SNEGSKA (reference sequence). The ends lost 0 bases at V and 8 bases at J; junction bases unmatched: 7. CDR3 length: 14 amino acids. The chain's CDR3 is CSARDPRGRDEQFF. CDR3 DNA (partial): TGCAGTGCTAGAGATCCAAGGGGGCGGGATGAG.

This clone was seen a handful of times. Read sequence stops 3 residues before the CDR3 end, and the germline J gene provides the missing end. This sequence joins TRBV7-8 and TRBJ2-5; D call uncertain. The CDR3 has 15 residues. Per germline, CDR1 SGHVS and CDR2 FQNEAQ. V was trimmed by 5 bases and J by 5 bases, leaving 18 bases between them. CDR3 region: CASSLNMDQAETQYF. The DNA read from the CDR3 is TGTGCCAGCAGCCTCAATATGGATCAGGCGGAGACC.

This clone was seen a few times. The DNA ends 3 residues before the CDR3 does, and the rest of the CDR3 is filled in from the germline J gene. The genes are TRBV7-9 and TRBJ1-2, with D tentatively TRBD1 (5 bases). Trimming removed 8 bases from V and 2 bases from J, with 15 bases in between. The CDR3 covers 14 residues. Per germline, CDR1 SEHNR and CDR2 FQNEAQ (reference sequence). CDR3 DNA, as far as it was read: TGTGCCAGCCAAGAATTGGGGGGAAACTATGGC. Its protein is CASQELGGNYG. The complete CDR3 reads CASQELGGNYGYTF.

This clone has more than one count but fewer than ten. From the germline J gene comes the end of the CDR3, since the read stops 3 residues before it. This sequence joins TRBV19 and TRBJ2-3; D may be TRBD2 (6 bases). The CDR3 totals 15 residues. From germline, CDR1 is LNHDA and CDR2 SQIVND (reference sequence). Trimming pared 3 bases from V and 4 bases from J, leaving 14 bases between. The chain's CDR3 is CASSIGGPDPDTQYF. The part of the CDR3 DNA that was read is TGTGCCAGTAGTATCGGGGGACCCGACCCAGATACG.

Many counts were recorded for this clone. The DNA ends 3 residues before the CDR3 does, and the rest of the CDR3 is filled in from the germline J gene. This rearrangement joins TRBV18 to TRBJ1-5, with 7 bases identical to TRBD1. Looked up from germline, CDR1 is KGHSH and CDR2 is LQKENI. V lost 3 bases and J lost 0; bases outside the gene matches: 2. CDR3 length: 15 amino acids. CDR3 DNA, as far as it was read: TGTGCCAGCTCACCGGGACAGTCTAGCAATCAGCCC. It yields the protein CASSPGQSSNQP. The entire CDR3 sequence reads CASSPGQSSNQPQHF.

For this clone: The CDR3 end falls 3 residues outside the read, so it is completed with the germline J gene. V usage is TRBV20-1 and J usage is TRBJ2-1, with TRBD1 matching 9 bases. J gave up 3 bases and V 2 bases, and 2 bases lay outside the gene matches. CDR3 length equals 14 residues. Germline values: CDR1 DFQATT, CDR2 SNEGSKA (reference sequence). The sequenced part of the CDR3 DNA is TGCAGTGCTAGAAGGGACAGGGTCTACAATGAG. This translates into CSARRDRVYNE. The CDR3 reads in full as CSARRDRVYNEQFF.

Ten or more counts support this clone. The observed sequence ends 3 residues before the CDR3 terminus, with the missing tail filled in from the germline J gene. The rearrangement links TRBV30 to TRBJ1-5, with TRBD1 matching over 10 bases. The CDR3 loop spans 14 amino acids. V gave up 5 bases and J gave up 5 bases; unmatched junction bases: 6. Germline V CDR1 and CDR2: GTSNPN, SVGIG (reference sequence). The chain's CDR3 is CAWARDRGDQPQHF. CDR3 bases read: TGTGCCTGGGCCCGGGACAGGGGTGATCAGCCC.

Regarding this clone: The CDR3 goes on 3 residues after the read ends, and that part is filled in from the germline J gene. The chain has TRBV6-1 and TRBJ1-1; the match to TRBD1 covers 7 bases. The CDR3 sequence is 13 residues long. CDR1 and CDR2 from the germline V gene are MNHNS and SASEGT. The junction had 5 bases not matched to a gene; V was cut back by 4 bases and J by 6 bases. The covered CDR3 bases are TGTGCCAGCAGTGGACAGGGCAGATCTGAA. This codes for CASSGQGRSE. The CDR3 in full is CASSGQGRSEAFF.